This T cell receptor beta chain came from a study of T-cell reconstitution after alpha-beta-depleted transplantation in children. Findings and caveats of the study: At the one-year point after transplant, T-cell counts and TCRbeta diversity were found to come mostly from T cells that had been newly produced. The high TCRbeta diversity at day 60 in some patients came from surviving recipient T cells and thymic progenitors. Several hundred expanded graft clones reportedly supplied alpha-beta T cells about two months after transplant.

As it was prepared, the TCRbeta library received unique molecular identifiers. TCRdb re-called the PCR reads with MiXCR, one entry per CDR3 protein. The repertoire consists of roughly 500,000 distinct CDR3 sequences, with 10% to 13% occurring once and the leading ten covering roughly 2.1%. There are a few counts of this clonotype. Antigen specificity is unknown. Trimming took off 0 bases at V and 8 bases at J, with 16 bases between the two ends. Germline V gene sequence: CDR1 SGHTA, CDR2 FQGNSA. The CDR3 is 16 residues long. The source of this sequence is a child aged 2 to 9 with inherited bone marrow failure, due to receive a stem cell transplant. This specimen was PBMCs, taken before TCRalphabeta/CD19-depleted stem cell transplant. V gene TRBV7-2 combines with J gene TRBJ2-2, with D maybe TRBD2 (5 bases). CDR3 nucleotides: TGTGCCAGCAGCTTAGCTTCGTGGGCTAGCTCTGGGGAGCTGTTTTTT. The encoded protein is CASSLASWASSGELFF.